Sequencing of this T cell receptor (beta chain) was carried out in a study of blood T cell repertoires in COVID-19. Background on the study: PBMCs, B-cell-depleted T cells, or T cells were the source of the cDNA or gDNA that made up the material.

The method was immunoSEQ multiplex PCR; TCRdb's version includes in-frame clones alone and lacks a portion of them. The sample lists more than 100,000 clones, more than 85% occurring once. With V trimmed by 0 bases and J by 3 bases, 5 bases remained unmatched. The CDR3 covers 15 residues. Germline lookup yields CDR1 SGHRS and CDR2 YFSETQ. This TCR was sampled from a man in his fifties with active or convalescent COVID-19. J is TRBJ2-7 and V is TRBV5-1, with 8 bases fitting TRBD2. Sequencing was performed on peripheral blood. The CDR3, as DNA: TGCGCCAGCAGCTTGGATGTAGCGGGAAGCTACGAGCAGTACTTC. Residues: CASSLDVAGSYEQYF.